This is a list of T cell receptor beta chains from one sample in a study of blood T cell repertoires in COVID-19. Profiled with immunoSEQ multiplex PCR; TCRdb holds only in-frame clones, not every one. The sample includes about 360,000 clones, 70% to 90% of them seen just once. The sequenced sample was peripheral blood. The origin of the receptors is a human donor in a cohort sampled during active COVID-19. Both conserved end residues are part of each CDR3. A D gene is named only where the DNA matches it firmly. Clone size, where shown, is once, few, many, or a class for clones that have expanded.

clone_size: .; d_call: TRBD1; j_call: TRBJ2-1; v_call: TRBV4-1; cdr3_nt: TGCGCCAGCAGCCTACGGGACAGGAGCTCCTACAATGAGCAGTTCTTC; cdr3_aa: CASSLRDRSSYNEQFF
clone_size: .; d_call: TRBD1; j_call: TRBJ1-2; v_call: TRBV19; cdr3_nt: TGTGCCAGTAGTATTCAGGGGGACTATGGCTACACCTTC; cdr3_aa: CASSIQGDYGYTF
clone_size: .; d_call: .; j_call: TRBJ1-1; v_call: TRBV27; cdr3_nt: TGTGCCAGCAGCAGGGAAGTCATGGCCGGTGGTGACACTGAAGCTTTCTTT; cdr3_aa: CASSREVMAGGDTEAFF
clone_size: once; d_call: .; j_call: TRBJ1-2; v_call: TRBV6-1; cdr3_nt: TGTGCCAGCAGTGAAACGCGAGGCAGCTATGGCTACACCTTC; cdr3_aa: CASSETRGSYGYTF
clone_size: .; d_call: .; j_call: TRBJ2-2; v_call: TRBV24-1; cdr3_nt: TGTGCCACCAGTGGGAGGCGGCCGAACACCGGGGAGCTGTTTTTT; cdr3_aa: CATSGRRPNTGELFF
clone_size: .; d_call: TRBD1; j_call: TRBJ1-2; v_call: TRBV2; cdr3_nt: TGTGCCAGCAGAGGCGCAGGGACAGGGGGCCCGTATTACTATGGCTACACCTTC; cdr3_aa: CASRGAGTGGPYYYGYTF
clone_size: .; d_call: .; j_call: TRBJ2-7; v_call: TRBV5-4; cdr3_nt: TGTGCCAGCAGCCCCGGACTGGCCTACGAGCAGTACTTC; cdr3_aa: CASSPGLAYEQYF
clone_size: .; d_call: TRBD2; j_call: TRBJ2-5; v_call: TRBV28; cdr3_nt: TGTGCCAGCAGTCCCGCGGGAGTGGGGCAAGAGACCCAGTACTTC; cdr3_aa: CASSPAGVGQETQYF
clone_size: .; d_call: TRBD2; j_call: TRBJ2-5; v_call: TRBV11-1; cdr3_nt: TGTGCCAGCACCATAAGCGGGAGCCGTGAGACCCAGTACTTC; cdr3_aa: CASTISGSRETQYF
clone_size: .; d_call: TRBD1; j_call: TRBJ1-1; v_call: TRBV6-5; cdr3_nt: TGTGCCAGCAGACCCCATCGACAGGGTGACCCTGAAGCTTTCTTT; cdr3_aa: CASRPHRQGDPEAFF
clone_size: .; d_call: TRBD2; j_call: TRBJ2-1; v_call: TRBV19; cdr3_nt: TGTGCCAGTAGTCCCGGACTAGCGGGACGATTCCCCACAGTGGTTGAGCAGTTCTTC; cdr3_aa: CASSPGLAGRFPTVVEQFF
clone_size: .; d_call: .; j_call: TRBJ1-2; v_call: TRBV13; cdr3_nt: TGTGCCAGCAGCCCAATACGGCAGGGATCCTATGGCTACACCTTC; cdr3_aa: CASSPIRQGSYGYTF
clone_size: few; d_call: .; j_call: TRBJ1-1; v_call: TRBV11-2; cdr3_nt: TGTGCCAGCAGCGCACAGGTTAGCACTGAAGCTTTCTTT; cdr3_aa: CASSAQVSTEAFF
clone_size: few; d_call: TRBD2; j_call: TRBJ2-4; v_call: TRBV4-1; cdr3_nt: TGCGCCAGCAGCCCAGGGACTAGCGGGAGGGCCGGGACCAAAAACATTCAGTACTTC; cdr3_aa: CASSPGTSGRAGTKNIQYF
clone_size: .; d_call: TRBD1; j_call: TRBJ1-2; v_call: TRBV12-3/TRBV12-4; cdr3_nt: TGTGCCAGCAGTTTGGTAGGGGGCAGTGGCTACACCTTC; cdr3_aa: CASSLVGGSGYTF
clone_size: .; d_call: TRBD1; j_call: TRBJ2-5; v_call: TRBV9; cdr3_nt: TGTGCCAGCAGCCCCGGGACAGGGCTACAAGAGACCCAGTACTTC; cdr3_aa: CASSPGTGLQETQYF
clone_size: .; d_call: TRBD2; j_call: TRBJ2-7; v_call: TRBV11-2; cdr3_nt: TGTGCCAGCAGCTGGGGACTATACTCCTACGAGCAGTACTTC; cdr3_aa: CASSWGLYSYEQYF
clone_size: .; d_call: TRBD2; j_call: TRBJ2-3; v_call: TRBV23-1; cdr3_nt: TGCGCCAGCAGTCAACCCCAGACTAGCGATAACACAGATACGCAGTATTTT; cdr3_aa: CASSQPQTSDNTDTQYF
clone_size: .; d_call: .; j_call: TRBJ1-1; v_call: TRBV19; cdr3_nt: TGTGCCAGTAGCCCCGGGGACACTGAAGCTTTCTTT; cdr3_aa: CASSPGDTEAFF
clone_size: few; d_call: .; j_call: TRBJ1-1; v_call: TRBV11-3; cdr3_nt: TGTGCCAGCAGCTTATACGGGAACACTGAAGCTTTCTTT; cdr3_aa: CASSLYGNTEAFF
clone_size: .; d_call: .; j_call: TRBJ2-5; v_call: TRBV5-4; cdr3_nt: TGTGCCAGCAGCCTACGGGGCCAAGAGACCCAGTACTTC; cdr3_aa: CASSLRGQETQYF
clone_size: .; d_call: TRBD1; j_call: TRBJ1-6; v_call: TRBV7-9; cdr3_nt: TGTGCCAGCAGCTTTGGACAGGGCAGTTCACCCCTCCACTTT; cdr3_aa: CASSFGQGSSPLHF
clone_size: .; d_call: .; j_call: TRBJ2-5; v_call: TRBV30; cdr3_nt: TGTGCCTGGAGTGGGGAGACTCAAGGGACCCAGTACTTC; cdr3_aa: CAWSGETQGTQYF
clone_size: .; d_call: TRBD1; j_call: TRBJ2-5; v_call: TRBV19; cdr3_nt: TGTGCCAGTAGCCGGGACAGACAAGAGACCCAGTACTTC; cdr3_aa: CASSRDRQETQYF
clone_size: .; d_call: TRBD1; j_call: TRBJ2-1; v_call: TRBV7-3; cdr3_nt: TGTGCCAGCAGCCCGACAGGGGAACAGTACAATGAGCAGTTCTTC; cdr3_aa: CASSPTGEQYNEQFF
clone_size: .; d_call: .; j_call: TRBJ1-1; v_call: TRBV10-2; cdr3_nt: TGCGCCAGCAGTGCCACCCGACAAGAGAACACTGAAGCTTTCTTT; cdr3_aa: CASSATRQENTEAFF
clone_size: .; d_call: TRBD2; j_call: TRBJ2-5; v_call: TRBV4-2; cdr3_nt: TGTGCCAGCAGCCAAGAACTAGCGGAGACCCAGTACTTC; cdr3_aa: CASSQELAETQYF
clone_size: .; d_call: TRBD1; j_call: TRBJ2-2; v_call: TRBV5-1; cdr3_nt: TGCGCCAGCAGCTTTTACGGACAGGGGAACACCGGGGAGCTGTTTTTT; cdr3_aa: CASSFYGQGNTGELFF
clone_size: .; d_call: TRBD2; j_call: TRBJ2-5; v_call: TRBV4-2; cdr3_nt: TGTGCCAGCAGCCACAAGCGGGGAGACTTCCAGTACTTC; cdr3_aa: CASSHKRGDFQYF
clone_size: .; d_call: .; j_call: TRBJ2-5; v_call: TRBV7-2; cdr3_nt: TGTGCCAGCAGCTTAGGCGAGGGTTGGGAGACCCAGTACTTC; cdr3_aa: CASSLGEGWETQYF
clone_size: once; d_call: TRBD1; j_call: TRBJ2-7; v_call: TRBV5-1; cdr3_nt: TGCGCCAGCAGCTCTGCGACAGGGAACTACGAGCAGTACTTC; cdr3_aa: CASSSATGNYEQYF
clone_size: .; d_call: .; j_call: TRBJ1-5; v_call: TRBV7-8; cdr3_nt: TGTGCCAGCAGCTTACAGGGGATTTATAGCAATCAGCCCCAGCATTTT; cdr3_aa: CASSLQGIYSNQPQHF
clone_size: .; d_call: .; j_call: TRBJ1-2; v_call: TRBV28; cdr3_nt: TGTGCCAGCAGTGTCGGACAGTCGAGCTATGGCTACACCTTC; cdr3_aa: CASSVGQSSYGYTF
clone_size: .; d_call: .; j_call: TRBJ1-3; v_call: TRBV6-5; cdr3_nt: TGTGCCAGCAGAGCAGGAGGATCCTCTGGAAACACCATATATTTT; cdr3_aa: CASRAGGSSGNTIYF
clone_size: once; d_call: .; j_call: TRBJ1-3; v_call: TRBV6-1; cdr3_nt: TGTGCCAGCAGTGTCGAAGTACACCTCTCTGGAAACACCATATATTTT; cdr3_aa: CASSVEVHLSGNTIYF
clone_size: once; d_call: .; j_call: TRBJ1-4; v_call: TRBV5-6; cdr3_nt: TGTGCCAGCAGCTTGGGGGGGCTTAATGAAAAACTGTTTTTT; cdr3_aa: CASSLGGLNEKLFF
clone_size: .; d_call: TRBD1; j_call: TRBJ2-7; v_call: TRBV9; cdr3_nt: TGTGCCAGCAGCCCTCGAGGGGGCAGGGGGAATCCCGAGCAGTACTTC; cdr3_aa: CASSPRGGRGNPEQYF
clone_size: .; d_call: TRBD1; j_call: TRBJ1-1; v_call: TRBV10-3; cdr3_nt: TGTGCCATCAGTGATTCGAGGACAGGGGTTAACACTGAAGCTTTCTTT; cdr3_aa: CAISDSRTGVNTEAFF
clone_size: .; d_call: .; j_call: TRBJ2-7; v_call: TRBV5-1; cdr3_nt: TGCGCCAGCAGCTCTACCTACGAGCAGTACTTC; cdr3_aa: CASSSTYEQYF
clone_size: .; d_call: .; j_call: TRBJ2-5; v_call: TRBV5-6; cdr3_nt: TGTGCCAGCAGCTTGTTCAGGTGGTTTCAGGAGACCCAGTACTTC; cdr3_aa: CASSLFRWFQETQYF
clone_size: once; d_call: .; j_call: TRBJ2-7; v_call: TRBV7-8; cdr3_nt: TGTGCCAGCAGCTTTGGGACATTGGAAGGGAGCTCCTACGAGCAGTACTTC; cdr3_aa: CASSFGTLEGSSYEQYF
clone_size: few; d_call: TRBD2; j_call: TRBJ2-3; v_call: TRBV3-1/TRBV3-2; cdr3_nt: TGTGCCAGCAGCCTAAGCGGGGAGTTAGGAGGAGATACGCAGTATTTT; cdr3_aa: CASSLSGELGGDTQYF
clone_size: .; d_call: TRBD1; j_call: TRBJ1-1; v_call: TRBV18; cdr3_nt: TGTGCCAGCTCGAAGAATGGGCCAGGGGGCTTGAACACTGAAGCTTTCTTT; cdr3_aa: CASSKNGPGGLNTEAFF
clone_size: .; d_call: .; j_call: TRBJ2-2; v_call: TRBV5-8; cdr3_nt: TGTGCCAGCAGCTTGGATAGGGACTCGAACACCGGGGAGCTGTTTTTT; cdr3_aa: CASSLDRDSNTGELFF
clone_size: .; d_call: TRBD2; j_call: TRBJ2-3; v_call: TRBV6-2/TRBV6-3; cdr3_nt: TGTGCCAGCAGTTACTCGCTAGCGGGAGGCCGCACAGATACGCAGTATTTT; cdr3_aa: CASSYSLAGGRTDTQYF
clone_size: .; d_call: .; j_call: TRBJ1-2; v_call: TRBV5-1; cdr3_nt: TGCGCCAGCAGCTTCGCAGACAGCAACTATGGCTACACCTTC; cdr3_aa: CASSFADSNYGYTF
clone_size: .; d_call: .; j_call: TRBJ1-3; v_call: TRBV19; cdr3_nt: TGTGCCAGTAGCCCCCTCGGGGGAAACACCATATATTTT; cdr3_aa: CASSPLGGNTIYF
clone_size: .; d_call: .; j_call: TRBJ2-3; v_call: TRBV5-1; cdr3_nt: TGCGCCAGCAGGGGAGTGGATACGCAGTATTTT; cdr3_aa: CASRGVDTQYF
clone_size: .; d_call: TRBD1; j_call: TRBJ1-2; v_call: TRBV28; cdr3_nt: TGTGCCAGCAATCCAGGGGGGATTGTCCAGAACTATGGCTACACCTTC; cdr3_aa: CASNPGGIVQNYGYTF